Listed here are 26 T cell receptor beta chains from one sample, sequenced in a study of T-cell memory formation after mild COVID-19. TCRdb passed the 5' RACE reads through MiXCR, listing each CDR3 protein once. The data show around 320,000 distinct CDR3 sequences, over 25% seen once. Sequencing used PBMCs or a T cell subset sorted from them (not recorded which). The receptors were sampled from an adult woman who had mild COVID-19 (a few samples of this study predate the infection). Cell type and time point are not known.

This clonotype turned up a few times. The rearrangement uses TRBV12-3 or TRBV12-4 and TRBJ2-3, with 10 bases lining up with TRBD1. J was trimmed by 3 bases and V by 6 bases; bases with no gene match: 6. The CDR3 extends over 15 amino acids. CDR3 loop: CASSPDRGITDTQYF. In nucleotides, the CDR3 is TGTGCCAGCAGCCCGGACAGGGGGATTACAGATACGCAGTATTTT.

CDR3 sequence: CASSLKGVPYNEQFF. The CDR3 DNA sequence: TGTGCCAGCAGCTTAAAGGGAGTTCCCTACAATGAGCAGTTCTTC. The rearrangement uses TRBV7-2 and TRBJ2-1; D might be TRBD2 (5 bases). Trimming left V 2 bases short and J 2 bases short, with 10 bases between. Germline CDR1 is SGHTA and CDR2 is FQGNSA. This CDR3 contains 15 residues.

J is TRBJ1-1 and V is TRBV3-1; D call uncertain. Deletions cut 6 bases from V and 5 bases from J, with 16 bases between. Germline CDR1 reads LGHDT; CDR2 reads YNNKEL (reference sequence). The CDR3 runs to 14 residues. CDR3 DNA sequence: TGTGCCAGCAGACCAGGACGGCCGGGTACTGAAGCTTTCTTT. Protein sequence: CASRPGRPGTEAFF.

The V call is TRBV3-1, the J call TRBJ2-7; D is perhaps TRBD1 (6 bases). Trimming took 4 bases from V and 9 from J, leaving 16 bases between them. In germline, CDR1 is LGHDT, CDR2 YNNKEL (reference sequence). CDR3 length equals 13 residues. The CDR3 bases are TGTGCCAGCAGCCTTGGACAGTCTCTAGGGCAGTACTTC. Translating gives CASSLGQSLGQYF.

As concerns this clonotype: A read error may account for a junction end that differs from germline. The chain joins TRBV11-2 to TRBJ2-3; D unclear. This CDR3 has 14 residues. Germline CDR1 reads SGHAT; CDR2 reads FQNNGV. The chain's CDR3 is CASSLDLSTDTQYF. Here the CDR3 DNA reads TGTGCCAGCAGCCTAGACCTTAGCACAGATACGCAGTATTTT.

The chain links TRBV19 to TRBJ1-4; the match to TRBD1 covers 12 bases. This CDR3 has 18 amino acids. V lost 5 bases, J lost 4 bases, and 11 bases stayed unmatched. In germline, CDR1 is LNHDA, CDR2 SQIVND (reference sequence). Written as DNA, the CDR3 is TGTGCCAGTAGTGAGTTTCCGGGACAGGGGGCCGGTAATGAAAAACTGTTTTTT. Protein sequence: CASSEFPGQGAGNEKLFF.

There are a few counts of this clonotype. The gene calls are TRBV25-1 and TRBJ2-3; 7 bases match TRBD1. This CDR3 contains 15 residues. The germline V gene encodes CDR1 MGHDK and CDR2 SYGVNS. V shed 3 bases and J 7 bases; nucleotides not matched to a gene: 10. CDR3 nucleotide sequence: TGTGCCAGCAGTGACATGGGACAGAGACCATATACGCAGTATTTT. This translates into CASSDMGQRPYTQYF.

V gene TRBV4-1 combines with J gene TRBJ1-3; D not certain. The CDR3 covers 16 residues. Germline loops: CDR1 MGHRA, CDR2 YSYEKL. V lost 0 bases, J lost 2 bases, and 11 bases lay in between. CDR3 bases: TGCGCCAGCAGCCAAGAGGCCAGACAAGCTGGAAACACCATATATTTT. As protein: CASSQEARQAGNTIYF.

V is TRBV12-5 and J is TRBJ2-3; perhaps TRBD1 as D (5 bases). The CDR3 contains 14 residues. V gave up 0 bases and J gave up 1 base, with 5 bases separating them. CDR1 is LGHNT and CDR2 is FRNRAP in the germline V gene. CDR3 DNA sequence: TGTGCTAGTGGTTTGGTAGGGGGCACAGATACGCAGTATTTT. This codes for CASGLVGGTDTQYF.

This clonotype was counted only a few times. This sequence joins TRBV20-1 and TRBJ2-1, with TRBD2 matching over 14 bases. Per germline, CDR1 DFQATT and CDR2 SNEGSKA (reference sequence). Trimming cost V 6 bases and J 4 bases; bases outside gene matches: 8. The CDR3 sequence is 16 residues long. The CDR3 protein is CSAGGLAGVRYNEQFF. The CDR3 nucleotides are TGCAGTGCCGGGGGACTAGCGGGAGTAAGGTACAATGAGCAGTTCTTC.

V usage is TRBV5-1 and J usage is TRBJ2-3, with a possible D match to TRBD2 (6 bases). V shed 9 bases and J shed 5 bases, with 19 bases lying between them. The CDR3 is made up of 14 amino acids. The germline V gene encodes CDR1 SGHRS and CDR2 YFSETQ. The CDR3 protein is CATKGGSGGDTQYF. In DNA, the CDR3 is TGCGCCACAAAAGGCGGTTCCGGGGGAGATACGCAGTATTTT. The full variable domain, its missing parts supplied by reference TRBV5-1 and TRBJ2-3, is KAGVTQTPRYLIKTRGQQVTLSCSPISGHRSVSWYQQTPGQGLQFLFEYFSETQRNKGNFPGRFSGRQFSNSRSEMNVSTLELGDSALYLCATKGGSGGDTQYFGPGTRLTVL.

This rearrangement joins TRBV18 to TRBJ2-3; weak D call: TRBD2 (6 bases). The CDR3 totals 16 residues. V lost 1 base and J lost 0, with 11 bases in between. Germline values: CDR1 KGHSH, CDR2 LQKENI. The CDR3 nucleotides are TGTGCCAGCTCACCACGGCCGGGGGACAGCACAGATACGCAGTATTTT. It encodes CASSPRPGDSTDTQYF.

Remarks on this clonotype: A junction boundary mismatches the germline segment, possibly from a read error. V gene TRBV7-9 combines with J gene TRBJ2-7, with D uncertain. Germline V CDR1 and CDR2: SEHNR, FQNEAQ (reference sequence). This CDR3 has 11 residues. CDR3 sequence (DNA): TGTGCCAGCAGCTTGGGCAGGACCAAGAACTTC. This encodes CASSLGRTKNF.

This chain connects TRBV5-5 to TRBJ2-3, with a tentative D call TRBD2 (6 bases). There are 16 residues in the CDR3. In germline, CDR1 is SGHKS, CDR2 YYEKEE (reference sequence). The V end lost 3 bases, the J end lost 3 bases, and 17 bases lay between the germline ends. DNA for the CDR3: TGTGCCAGCAGCTCCCACGGGCTAGCGAGGACAGATACGCAGTATTTT. This gives the protein CASSSHGLARTDTQYF.

In DNA form, the CDR3 reads TGTGCCAGCAGTTTTCCCGACAGGGGGCAAGAGACCCAGTACTTC. Its translation is CASSFPDRGQETQYF. The chain uses TRBV12-3 or TRBV12-4 and TRBJ2-5; 9 bases map to TRBD1. Trimming cost V 3 bases and J 2 bases; bases outside gene matches: 4. The CDR3 runs 15 residues.

The chain is built from TRBV6-5 and TRBJ2-7; a weak D match, TRBD2 (6 bases). With 4 bases removed from V and 3 bases from J, the gap between germline ends came to 16 bases. This CDR3 has 15 residues. Germline lookup yields CDR1 MNHEY and CDR2 SVGAGI. The CDR3 coding sequence is TGTGCCAGCAGTTGGAGAGGAGGGTCGAACTACGAGCAGTACTTC. Protein product: CASSWRGGSNYEQYF.

The gene calls are TRBV19 and TRBJ1-3; 7 nucleotides align to TRBD1. Germline values: CDR1 LNHDA, CDR2 SQIVND (reference sequence). V gave up 4 bases and J gave up 0 bases; unmatched junction bases: 9. The CDR3 totals 17 residues. The CDR3 region is CASSRGGQVLSGNTIYF. In DNA form, the CDR3 reads TGTGCCAGTAGTAGAGGCGGACAGGTGCTCTCTGGAAACACCATATATTTT.

Many counts were recorded for this clonotype. A junction end diverges from the germline sequence, so it may reflect a read error. The rearrangement joins TRBV5-1 to TRBJ2-3, with D perhaps given as TRBD1 or TRBD2 (5 bases each). The CDR3 runs 14 residues. The germline V gene has CDR1 SGHRS and CDR2 YFSETQ. CDR3 region: CASSLGVGTDTQYF. CDR3 coding DNA: TGTGCCAGCAGCTTGGGGGTTGGCACAGATACGCAGTATTTT.

The chain has TRBV24-1 and TRBJ1-1; D is ambiguous. The CDR3 has 17 residues. V was shortened by 3 bases and J by 1 base, with 17 bases between the two germline ends. The germline gives CDR1 KGHDR, CDR2 SFDVKD. The CDR3 region is CATSDGPLDLPNTEAFF. CDR3 sequence (DNA): TGTGCCACCAGTGATGGCCCCTTGGATTTGCCGAACACTGAAGCTTTCTTT.

V gene TRBV7-9 combines with J gene TRBJ2-1; D is unresolved. This CDR3 has 15 residues. Trimming took off 5 bases at V and 4 bases at J, with 15 bases between the two ends. The germline CDR1 and CDR2 sequences are SEHNR and FQNEAQ (reference sequence). The CDR3 here is CASSQKYEIYNEQFF. The CDR3 nucleotides are TGTGCCAGCAGCCAAAAATACGAGATTTACAATGAGCAGTTCTTC.

This chain connects TRBV5-1 to TRBJ2-1; 7 bases align to TRBD2. Trimming cost V 0 bases and J 2 bases; bases outside gene matches: 5. CDR3 length: 16 amino acids. In germline, CDR1 is SGHRS, CDR2 YFSETQ. The CDR3 loop is CASSLGDGGTYNEQFF. Here the CDR3 DNA reads TGCGCCAGCAGCTTGGGGGACGGGGGGACCTACAATGAGCAGTTCTTC.

This clonotype has more than one count but fewer than ten. This chain joins TRBV5-1 and TRBJ2-7; no clear D. Deletions cut 2 bases from V and 5 bases from J, with 11 bases between. CDR1 and CDR2 from the germline V gene are SGHRS and YFSETQ. This CDR3 comprises 13 residues. CDR3 sequence (DNA): TGCGCCAGCAGCTTAGGACCAAAGCACGAGCAGTACTTC. Its protein product is CASSLGPKHEQYF.

The rearrangement joins TRBV7-8 to TRBJ2-5; D tentatively reads TRBD1 or TRBD2 (6 bases each). The V and J ends lost 6 bases and 0 bases respectively, with 20 bases between them. The CDR3 sequence is 17 residues long. The germline CDR1 and CDR2 sequences are SGHVS and FQNEAQ. CDR3 region: CASRDLGGDRYQETQYF. For the CDR3, the DNA is TGTGCCAGCAGGGACTTGGGGGGAGACAGGTACCAAGAGACCCAGTACTTC.

The chain couples TRBV19 to TRBJ2-2; the D is unclear. The germline gives CDR1 LNHDA, CDR2 SQIVND (reference sequence). V lost 7 bases and J 0 bases, leaving 6 bases between the germline ends. CDR3 length: 13 amino acids. The CDR3 is CASTNPNTGELFF. For the CDR3, the DNA is TGTGCCAGTACGAACCCGAACACCGGGGAGCTGTTTTTT.

The chain links TRBV18 to TRBJ2-7; TRBD2 matches at 9 bases. Germline CDR1 KGHSH, CDR2 LQKENI. V lost 3 bases, J lost 1 base, and 7 bases stayed unmatched. The CDR3 is 16 amino acids. CDR3: CASSPGSGGLSYEQYF. The CDR3 DNA is TGTGCCAGCTCACCGGGAAGCGGGGGGCTATCCTACGAGCAGTACTTC. The variable domain in full, with the rest retrieved from reference TRBV18 and TRBJ2-7, is NAGVMQNPRHLVRRRGQEARLRCSPMKGHSHVYWYRQLPEEGLKFMVYLQKENIIDESGMPKERFSAEFPKEGPSILRIQQVVRGDSAAYFCASSPGSGGLSYEQYFGPGTRLTVT.

This clonotype was counted a few times. The rearrangement uses TRBV6-1 and TRBJ2-3; 10 bases agree with TRBD2. Unmatched junction bases numbered 7, after V lost 7 bases and J lost 3 bases. The germline V gene has CDR1 MNHNS and CDR2 SASEGT. The CDR3 is 15 amino acids. In DNA form, the CDR3 reads TGTGCCAGCACGATCAGCGGGAGGGTGACAGATACGCAGTATTTT. It is translated as CASTISGRVTDTQYF.